These 4 T cell receptor beta chains were sequenced from one sample in a study of shared clonotypes between healthy human individuals. Data came from immunoSEQ multiplex PCR; TCRdb stores just in-frame clones and leaves some out. The table has just under 350,000 clones, about 73% seen once. Sample: memory CD4+ T cells sorted from blood. Sample subset: CD45RA-negative fraction. These receptors all stem from a man aged 25-45 years in good health.

J is TRBJ2-3 and V is TRBV29-1; 7 positions match TRBD1. The CDR3 runs to 15 residues. From germline, CDR1 is SQVTM and CDR2 ANQGSEA. Losses at the gene ends were 5 bases for V and 2 bases for J; bases not matched to a gene: 10. For the CDR3, the DNA is TGCAGCGTTAAAGGGTTGACAGGGCCCACAGATACGCAGTATTTT. Its protein is CSVKGLTGPTDTQYF.

This clone appeared a single time. The CDR3 sequence: CSVLRVLAGANEQFF. The CDR3 DNA reads as TGCAGCGTCCTGAGAGTTCTAGCGGGAGCTAATGAGCAGTTCTTC. The V call is TRBV29-1, the J call TRBJ2-1, with 10 bases identical to TRBD2. CDR1 and CDR2 (germline): SQVTM, ANQGSEA. The junction had 12 bases not matched to a gene; V was cut back by 6 bases and J by 7 bases. CDR3 length equals 15 residues.

V usage is TRBV9 and J usage is TRBJ2-7; possibly TRBD2 for D (5 bases). The CDR3 is 15 amino acids. Germline lookup yields CDR1 SGDLS and CDR2 YYNGEE. The V and J ends lost 0 bases and 3 bases respectively, with 13 bases between them. The CDR3 spells CASSVEAESNYEQYF. Written as DNA, the CDR3 is TGTGCCAGCAGCGTAGAAGCGGAAAGTAACTACGAGCAGTACTTC.

The rearrangement uses TRBV9 and TRBJ2-7; no firm D call. Trimming took off 3 bases at V and 0 bases at J, with 16 bases between the two ends. The CDR3 has 16 residues. Germline CDR1 and CDR2: SGDLS and YYNGEE. CDR3 protein: CASSAGSGGSSYEQYF. CDR3 nucleotides: TGTGCCAGCAGCGCCGGGTCCGGTGGCAGCTCCTACGAGCAGTACTTC. The full variable domain, in which reference TRBV9 and TRBJ2-7 provide the parts outside the CDR3, is DSGVTQTPKHLITATGQRVTLRCSPRSGDLSVYWYQQSLDQGLQFLIQYYNGEERAKGNILERFSAQQFPDLHSELNLSSLELGDSALYFCASSAGSGGSSYEQYFGPGTRLTVT.